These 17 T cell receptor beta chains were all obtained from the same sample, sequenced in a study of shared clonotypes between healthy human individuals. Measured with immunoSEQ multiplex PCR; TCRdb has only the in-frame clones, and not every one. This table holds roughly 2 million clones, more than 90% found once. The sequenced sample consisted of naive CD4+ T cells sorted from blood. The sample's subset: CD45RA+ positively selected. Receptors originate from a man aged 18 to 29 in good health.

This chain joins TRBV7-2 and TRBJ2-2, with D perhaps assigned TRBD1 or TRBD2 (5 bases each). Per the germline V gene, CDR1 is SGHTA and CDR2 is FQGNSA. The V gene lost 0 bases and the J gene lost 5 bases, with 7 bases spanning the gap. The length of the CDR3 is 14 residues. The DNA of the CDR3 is TGTGCCAGCAGCTTAGCGTGGGGGACCGGGGAGCTGTTTTTT. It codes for CASSLAWGTGELFF. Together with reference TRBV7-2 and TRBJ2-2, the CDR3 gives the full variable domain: GAGVSQSPSNKVTEKGKDVELRCDPISGHTALYWYRQSLGQGLEFLIYFQGNSAPDKSGLPSDRFSAERTGGSVSTLTIQRTQQEDSAVYLCASSLAWGTGELFFGEGSRLTVL.

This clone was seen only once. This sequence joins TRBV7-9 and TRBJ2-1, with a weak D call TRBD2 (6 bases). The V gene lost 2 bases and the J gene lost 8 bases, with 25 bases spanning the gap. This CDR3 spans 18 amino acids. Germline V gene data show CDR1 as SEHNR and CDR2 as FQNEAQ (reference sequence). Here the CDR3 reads CASSLMDYHPSRVDEQFF. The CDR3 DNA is TGTGCCAGCAGCTTAATGGACTACCACCCAAGTCGGGTCGATGAGCAGTTCTTC.

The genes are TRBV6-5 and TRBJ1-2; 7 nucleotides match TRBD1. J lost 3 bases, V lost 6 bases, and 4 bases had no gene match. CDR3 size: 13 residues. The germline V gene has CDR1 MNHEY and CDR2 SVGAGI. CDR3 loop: CASRLGQDYGYTF. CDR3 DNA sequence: TGTGCCAGCAGACTTGGACAGGACTATGGCTACACCTTC.

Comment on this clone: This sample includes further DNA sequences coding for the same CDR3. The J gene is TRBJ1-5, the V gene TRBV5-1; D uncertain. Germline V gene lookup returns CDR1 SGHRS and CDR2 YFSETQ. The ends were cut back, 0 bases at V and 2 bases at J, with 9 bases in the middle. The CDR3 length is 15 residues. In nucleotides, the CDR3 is TGCGCCAGCAGCTTGGGAGGTCTGGGCAATCAGCCCCAGCATTTT. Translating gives CASSLGGLGNQPQHF.

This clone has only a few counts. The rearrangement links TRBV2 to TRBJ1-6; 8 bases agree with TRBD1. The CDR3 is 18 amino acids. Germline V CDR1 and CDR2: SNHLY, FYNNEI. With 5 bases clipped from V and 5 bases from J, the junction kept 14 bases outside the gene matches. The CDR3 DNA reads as TGTGCCAGCAGTCAACGAGGACAGGGCAATTCCAATAATTCACCCCTCCACTTT. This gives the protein CASSQRGQGNSNNSPLHF.

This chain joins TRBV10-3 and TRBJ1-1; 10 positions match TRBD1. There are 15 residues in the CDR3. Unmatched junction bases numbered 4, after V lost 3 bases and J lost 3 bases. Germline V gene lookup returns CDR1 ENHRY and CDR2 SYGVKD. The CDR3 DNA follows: TGTGCCATCAGTGAAGCCGGGACAGGGGACACTGAAGCTTTCTTT. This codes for CAISEAGTGDTEAFF.

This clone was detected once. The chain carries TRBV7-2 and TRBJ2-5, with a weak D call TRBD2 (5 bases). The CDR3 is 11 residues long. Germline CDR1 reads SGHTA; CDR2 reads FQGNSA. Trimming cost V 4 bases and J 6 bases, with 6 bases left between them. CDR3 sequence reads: CASSSSQTQYF. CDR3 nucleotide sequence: TGTGCCAGCAGCTCTAGCCAGACCCAGTACTTC.

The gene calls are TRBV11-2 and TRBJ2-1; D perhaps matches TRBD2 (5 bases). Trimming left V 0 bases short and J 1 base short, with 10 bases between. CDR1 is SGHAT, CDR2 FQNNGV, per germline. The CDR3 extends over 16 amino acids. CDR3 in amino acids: CASSLEGRASYNEQFF. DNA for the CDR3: TGTGCCAGCAGCTTAGAAGGGCGGGCTTCCTACAATGAGCAGTTCTTC.

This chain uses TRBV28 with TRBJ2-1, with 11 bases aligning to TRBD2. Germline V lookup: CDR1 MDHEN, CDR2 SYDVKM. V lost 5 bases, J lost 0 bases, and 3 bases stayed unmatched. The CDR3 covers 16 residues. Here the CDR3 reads CASSPGLAGSYNEQFF. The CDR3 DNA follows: TGTGCCAGCAGTCCAGGACTAGCGGGCTCCTACAATGAGCAGTTCTTC.

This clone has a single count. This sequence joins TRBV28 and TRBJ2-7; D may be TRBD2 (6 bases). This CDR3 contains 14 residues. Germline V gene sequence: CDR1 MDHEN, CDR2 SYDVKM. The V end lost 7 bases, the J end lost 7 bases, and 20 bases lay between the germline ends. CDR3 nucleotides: TGTGCCAGCAACGTTCCTGCGGAGGGCCGTGAGCAGTACTTC. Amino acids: CASNVPAEGREQYF.

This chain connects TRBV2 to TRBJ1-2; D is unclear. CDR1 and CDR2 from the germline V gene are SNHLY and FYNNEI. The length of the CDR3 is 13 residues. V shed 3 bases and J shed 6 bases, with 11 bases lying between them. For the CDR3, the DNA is TGTGCCAGCAGTGATCGAGGGTTAAATGGCTACACCTTC. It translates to CASSDRGLNGYTF.

The CDR3 protein is CASSRGAGAPEAFF. The CDR3 bases are TGTGCCAGCTCCCGAGGGGCGGGGGCGCCTGAAGCTTTCTTT. J is TRBJ1-1 and V is TRBV18; a possible D gene is TRBD1 (6 bases). CDR1 is KGHSH and CDR2 is LQKENI in the germline V gene. Trimming removed 6 bases from V and 6 bases from J, with 17 bases in between. The CDR3 consists of 14 residues.

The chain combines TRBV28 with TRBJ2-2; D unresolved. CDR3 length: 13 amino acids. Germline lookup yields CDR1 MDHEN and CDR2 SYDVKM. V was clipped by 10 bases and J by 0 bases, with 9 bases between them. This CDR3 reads CATGKTNTGELFF. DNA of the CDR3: TGTGCCACGGGTAAAACGAACACCGGGGAGCTGTTTTTT.

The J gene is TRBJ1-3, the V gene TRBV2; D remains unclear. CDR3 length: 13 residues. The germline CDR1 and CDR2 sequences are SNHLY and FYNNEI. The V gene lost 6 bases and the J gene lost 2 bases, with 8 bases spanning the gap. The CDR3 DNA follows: TGTGCCAGCAGGATAGACGCTGGAAACACCATATATTTT. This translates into CASRIDAGNTIYF.

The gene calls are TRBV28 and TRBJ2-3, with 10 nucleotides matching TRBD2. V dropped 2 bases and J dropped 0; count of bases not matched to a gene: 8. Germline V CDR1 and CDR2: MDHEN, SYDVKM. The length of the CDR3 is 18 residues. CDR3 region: CASSLETSGRFSTDTQYF. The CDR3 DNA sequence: TGTGCCAGCAGTTTAGAGACTAGCGGGCGGTTTAGCACAGATACGCAGTATTTT.

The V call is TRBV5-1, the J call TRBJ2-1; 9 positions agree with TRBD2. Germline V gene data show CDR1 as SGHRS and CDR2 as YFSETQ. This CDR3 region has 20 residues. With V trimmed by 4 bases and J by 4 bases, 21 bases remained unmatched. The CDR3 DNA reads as TGCGCCAGCAGCCCTTTTAAGACTAGCGGTCAGGAGGGGCTTTACAATGAGCAGTTCTTC. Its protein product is CASSPFKTSGQEGLYNEQFF.

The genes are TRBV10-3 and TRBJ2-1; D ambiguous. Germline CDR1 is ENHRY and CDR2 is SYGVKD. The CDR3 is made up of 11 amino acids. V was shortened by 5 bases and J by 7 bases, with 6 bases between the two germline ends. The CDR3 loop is CAISQANEQFF. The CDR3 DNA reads TGTGCCATCAGTCAGGCAAATGAGCAGTTCTTC.